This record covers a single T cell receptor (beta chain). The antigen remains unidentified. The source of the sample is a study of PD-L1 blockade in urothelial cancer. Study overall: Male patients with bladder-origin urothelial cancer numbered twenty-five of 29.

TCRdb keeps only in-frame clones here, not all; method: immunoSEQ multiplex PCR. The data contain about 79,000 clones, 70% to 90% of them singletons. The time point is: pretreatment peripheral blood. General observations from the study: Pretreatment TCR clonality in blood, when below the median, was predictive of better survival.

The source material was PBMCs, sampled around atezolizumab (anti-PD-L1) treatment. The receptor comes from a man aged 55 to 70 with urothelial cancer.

CDR3 nucleotides: TGTGCCAGCACGGGGGATCGCACTGAAGCTTTCTTT. This encodes CASTGDRTEAFF. This chain connects TRBV25-1 to TRBJ1-1; maybe TRBD1 (5 bases). This CDR3 is 12 amino acids long. Deletions cut 7 bases from V and 4 bases from J, with 10 bases between. Germline V gives CDR1 MGHDK, CDR2 SYGVNS.